Reported below is one T cell receptor beta chain. The antigen is not known. Roughly 10 milliliters of peripheral blood were drawn from each donor. A second 7 to 11 cycle PCR used barcoded and J-beta primers. From the 5' RACE reads, TCRdb called clonotypes with MiXCR, one entry per CDR3 protein. The data show roughly 640,000 distinct CDR3 sequences, approximately 30% seen once. This record belongs to a study of blood T cells in healthy people across ages. Whole-study findings and limits: With age, beta diversity per million T cells declined roughly linearly, significantly by approximately 41. Possibly confounding the expanded clonotype changes was the fact that donor CMV status was unknown. Correlation between TCR beta diversity and naive T cell percentage was strong.

The material sequenced was blood. The sequence was obtained from a woman aged 80 or over in good health.

The CDR3 is CASSPHTGGAFF. The CDR3 bases are TGTGCCAGCAGCCCCCATACCGGCGGAGCTTTCTTT. The chain links TRBV12-3 or TRBV12-4 to TRBJ1-1; no firm D call. Trimming left V 6 bases short and J 10 bases short, with 15 bases between. The CDR3 covers 12 residues.